The next 18 T cell receptor beta chains were all read from a single sample in a study of CXCR3-negative and CXCR3-positive naive CD8 T cells. General study findings and limits: When CXCR3-positive naive cells were set against CXCR3-negative naive cells, the former had more hydrophobic TRB CDR3s.

These TCRs are of unknown antigen specificity. Preparation of TRB cDNA libraries relied on 5' RACE carrying UMI labels. For each CDR3 protein, TCRdb gives one entry from its re-call of the 5' RACE reads, without DNA. The sample's table shows some 110,000 distinct CDR3 sequences. Sequencing was done on a sample of naive CXCR3+ CD8+ T cells from blood. Specified subset: CD45RO-CCR7+CD27+CD95- naive CD8+ T cells expressing CXCR3 (TNR3+). The receptors come from a human donor in good health. Some clones in this sample may be carry-over from other donors' samples.

The CDR3 spells CASSEARSMRETQYF. The gene calls are TRBV2 and TRBJ2-5. The germline CDR1 and CDR2 sequences are SNHLY and FYNNEI. The CDR3 covers 15 residues.

The V gene is TRBV7-2, the J gene TRBJ1-1; the TRBD1 assignment by TCRdb is unverifiable without DNA. The CDR3 loop spans 11 amino acids. Germline CDR1 is SGHTA and CDR2 is FQGNSA. The CDR3: CASSQGGTALF. The full variable domain, rest sourced from reference TRBV7-2 and TRBJ1-1, is GAGVSQSPSNKVTEKGKDVELRCDPISGHTALYWYRQSLGQGLEFLIYFQGNSAPDKSGLPSDRFSAERTGGSVSTLTIQRTQQEDSAVYLCASSQGGTALFGQGTRLTVV.

The chain joins TRBV6-6 to TRBJ2-5; TCRdb picks TRBD2, but there is no DNA to check that call. The CDR3 covers 16 residues. The germline CDR1 and CDR2 sequences are MNHNY and SVGAGI (reference sequence). The CDR3 loop reads CASTWGGGDFRETQYF.

The chain employs TRBV6-6 and TRBJ1-5; TCRdb names TRBD1, which stays unverified in the absence of DNA. Germline values: CDR1 MNHNY, CDR2 SVGAGI (reference sequence). The CDR3 is 14 amino acids. The CDR3 sequence is CASSSGNYNQPQHF.

V usage is TRBV20-1 and J usage is TRBJ2-7; TCRdb's assignment of TRBD2 cannot be checked, as there is no DNA. The CDR3 has 15 residues. The germline gives CDR1 DFQATT, CDR2 SNEGSKA (reference sequence). The CDR3 is CSARDRRGGSYEQYF.

The chain has TRBV7-9 and TRBJ2-7; the TRBD1 assignment by TCRdb is unverifiable without DNA. This CDR3 has 15 amino acids. CDR1 and CDR2 from the germline V gene are SEHNR and FQNEAQ (reference sequence). The CDR3 sequence: CASSSRDPLAYEQYF. Combining the CDR3 with reference TRBV7-9 and TRBJ2-7 gives the whole variable domain DTGVSQNPRHKITKRGQNVTFRCDPISEHNRLYWYRQTLGQGPEFLTYFQNEAQLEKSRLLSDRFSAERPKGSFSTLEIQRTEQGDSAMYLCASSSRDPLAYEQYFGPGTRLTVT.

V and J are TRBV20-1 and TRBJ2-1; absent DNA, TCRdb's TRBD2 call cannot be checked. This CDR3 comprises 15 residues. Germline V gene sequence: CDR1 DFQATT, CDR2 SNEGSKA (reference sequence). CDR3 sequence reads: CSASGVSGPYTEQFF.

The genes are TRBV7-9 and TRBJ2-5; the TRBD1 assignment by TCRdb is unverifiable without DNA. Per the germline V gene, CDR1 is SEHNR and CDR2 is FQNEAQ (reference sequence). This CDR3 has 16 residues. CDR3 region: CASSPVNRGIPETQYF.

V gene TRBV20-1 combines with J gene TRBJ2-7; TCRdb indicates TRBD1, and absent DNA this call remains unverified. CDR3 length: 12 amino acids. Germline V CDR1 and CDR2: DFQATT, SNEGSKA (reference sequence). The CDR3 spells CSAKDRDYEQYF.

This rearrangement joins TRBV7-3 to TRBJ2-1; with no DNA, the TCRdb D assignment of TRBD2 cannot be verified. CDR1 is SGHTA, CDR2 FQGTGA, per germline. The CDR3 totals 19 residues. The CDR3 protein is CASSFGLAGRGSSYNEQFF.

The chain joins TRBV27 to TRBJ2-7. The CDR3 is made up of 15 amino acids. The germline CDR1 and CDR2 sequences are MNHEY and SMNVEV (reference sequence). CDR3 protein: CASSSGLRSTYEQYF.

The chain employs TRBV7-9 and TRBJ1-1; TCRdb returns TRBD1, unconfirmable since there is no DNA. From germline, CDR1 is SEHNR and CDR2 FQNEAQ (reference sequence). The CDR3 has 17 residues. Here the CDR3 reads CASSHTVGGVGDTEAFF.

V and J are TRBV28 and TRBJ2-3; TCRdb calls TRBD1, which cannot be checked without DNA. The V gene's germline CDR1 is MDHEN and CDR2 SYDVKM. The CDR3 length is 18 residues. The CDR3 protein is CASSSPSHGTRSTDTQYF.

CDR3: CASSFLVEAGDNNEQFF. The rearrangement joins TRBV28 to TRBJ2-1; without DNA, the TCRdb call of TRBD1 cannot be checked. CDR3 length: 17 amino acids. Germline V lookup: CDR1 MDHEN, CDR2 SYDVKM.

The chain recombines TRBV5-1 with TRBJ2-1; checking the TCRdb D call of TRBD2 is not possible without DNA. The germline V gene encodes CDR1 SGHRS and CDR2 YFSETQ. This CDR3 spans 14 amino acids. CDR3 sequence reads: CASSLEGLYNEQFF.

The V call is TRBV13, the J call TRBJ2-1; with no DNA, the TCRdb D assignment of TRBD1 cannot be verified. Germline V lookup: CDR1 PRHDT, CDR2 FYEKMQ (reference sequence). The CDR3 consists of 15 residues. CDR3 sequence reads: CASSLPGTGANEQFF.

The chain has TRBV3-1 and TRBJ2-7. Per germline, CDR1 LGHDT and CDR2 YNNKEL (reference sequence). This CDR3 is built from 14 residues. CDR3 sequence reads: CASSFIQGPYEQYF.

The chain carries TRBV19 and TRBJ2-3; TCRdb's assignment of TRBD2 cannot be checked, as there is no DNA. CDR1 is LNHDA and CDR2 is SQIVND in the germline V gene (reference sequence). The CDR3 spans 15 residues. The CDR3 reads CASSMRLAGWDTQYF.